The sequence of this T cell receptor beta chain was determined in a study of cytomegalovirus exposure and HLA in healthy donors. About this clone itself: What it binds is not known.

Produced via immunoSEQ multiplex PCR; TCRdb's table is partial and in-frame only. The sample lists some 320,000 clones, roughly 90% occurring once. Whole-study findings and limits: Both high specificity and high sensitivity reportedly marked the classifier's diagnosis of cytomegalovirus status.

This receptor was taken from a woman between 25 and 40 years old in good health and CMV-seropositive. Sequencing was performed on PBMCs.

In DNA, the CDR3 is TGTGCTAGTGGTTTGGAGGGAGGGTCCGGGGAGCTGTTTTTT. Its protein is CASGLEGGSGELFF. The chain has TRBV12-5 and TRBJ2-2, with TRBD2 matching over 7 bases. V lost 1 base to trimming and J lost 6 bases; unmatched junction nucleotides: 2. The germline V gene has CDR1 LGHNT and CDR2 FRNRAP. The CDR3 contains 14 residues.